These 24 T cell receptor beta chains share one sample of origin, sequenced in a study of blood T cells in healthy people across ages. A second PCR of roughly 7 to 11 cycles used a sample-barcoded 5' primer and a J-beta primer mix. Via MiXCR, TCRdb re-called the 5' RACE reads, giving one row per CDR3 protein. The table lists fewer than 2 million distinct CDR3 sequences, about two fifths of them singletons. Source material: blood. These receptors were taken from a human donor in good health.

The chain uses TRBV12-5 and TRBJ2-3; 7 bases are a match to TRBD1. Germline V gene sequence: CDR1 LGHNT, CDR2 FRNRAP. After removal of 0 bases from V and 2 bases from J, the junction contained 5 bases not matched to a gene. The CDR3 spans 16 residues. Written as DNA, the CDR3 is TGTGCTAGTGGTTTGGTAGGGACAGCCCACACAGATACGCAGTATTTT. Its protein product is CASGLVGTAHTDTQYF.

Concerning this clonotype: One end of the junction is discordant with germline, which a read error may explain. This chain uses TRBV7-2 with TRBJ2-7, with D perhaps being TRBD1 or TRBD2 (6 bases each). Germline CDR1 and CDR2: SGHTA and FQGNSA. The CDR3 consists of 15 residues. CDR3 loop: CASTLLGGGAYEQYF. DNA of the CDR3: TGTGCCAGCACCTTATTGGGGGGCGGGGCATACGAGCAGTACTTC.

The J gene is TRBJ1-2, the V gene TRBV27; possible D gene TRBD1, 6 bases. The CDR3 is 17 amino acids. V lost 6 bases to trimming and J lost 0 bases, with 20 bases between them. The V gene's germline CDR1 is MNHEY and CDR2 SMNVEV (reference sequence). The CDR3 bases are TGTGCCAGCAGCCCCCGGGGGCGGGGATTAGCTAACTATGGCTACACCTTC. Translated: CASSPRGRGLANYGYTF.

The rearrangement joins TRBV12-3 or TRBV12-4 to TRBJ1-1, with no clear D. V lost 5 bases to trimming and J lost 1 base, with 5 bases between them. The CDR3 length is 12 residues. This CDR3 is CASSTENTEAFF. The CDR3 DNA reads TGTGCCAGCAGTACAGAGAACACTGAAGCTTTCTTT.

This clonotype was detected once. CDR3 residues: CASETGQNNEQFF. DNA of the CDR3: TGTGCCAGCGAGACAGGGCAAAACAATGAGCAGTTCTTC. The chain couples TRBV12-3 or TRBV12-4 to TRBJ2-1; 7 nucleotides agree with TRBD1. The CDR3 runs 13 residues. The trim removed 8 bases at V and 5 bases at J, leaving 6 bases unmatched.

The chain employs TRBV12-3 or TRBV12-4 and TRBJ1-2; D is unclear. V was clipped by 6 bases and J by 4 bases, with 15 bases between them. This CDR3 comprises 14 residues. The CDR3 loop is CASSADRGLYGYTF. CDR3 DNA sequence: TGTGCCAGCAGCGCGGACCGCGGCCTCTATGGCTACACCTTC.

The chain joins TRBV6-5 to TRBJ1-2, with a weak D call TRBD1 (6 bases). Germline lookup yields CDR1 MNHEY and CDR2 SVGAGI. This CDR3 region has 11 residues. The V end lost 8 bases, the J end lost 5 bases, and 9 bases lay between the germline ends. The CDR3 loop is CASGQRYGYTF. The DNA of the CDR3 is TGTGCCAGCGGACAGCGATATGGCTACACCTTC.

V and J are TRBV20-1 and TRBJ2-3; TRBD2 matches 14 bases. CDR3 length: 18 amino acids. Germline loops: CDR1 DFQATT, CDR2 SNEGSKA (reference sequence). V lost 3 bases, J lost 4 bases, and 12 bases stayed unmatched. CDR3 bases: TGCAGTGCTAGTGCCACCGGGACTAGCGGGGGTTCCCCAGATACGCAGTATTTT. Protein sequence: CSASATGTSGGSPDTQYF.

Turning to this clonotype: Germline is not matched at one junction end, which may reflect a read error. The chain has TRBV7-2 and TRBJ1-6, with 8 bases matching TRBD1. The CDR3 has 15 amino acids. Germline V gene sequence: CDR1 SGHTA, CDR2 FQGNSA. CDR3 sequence: CASSTWTGSVSPRHF. Written as DNA, the CDR3 is TGTGCCAGCAGCACCTGGACAGGGTCGGTTTCACCCCGCCACTTT.

With regard to this clonotype: One junction end does not reproduce the germline sequence, and a read error may be involved. This chain uses TRBV7-9 with TRBJ1-2; 10 nucleotides match TRBD1. This CDR3 has 13 residues. Germline lookup yields CDR1 SEHNR and CDR2 FQNEAQ (reference sequence). The CDR3 nucleotides are TGTACCAGCAGCTTAGGGACAGGGGTTGGCTACACCTTC. Its protein product is CTSSLGTGVGYTF. The full variable domain, its missing parts supplied by reference TRBV7-9 and TRBJ1-2, is DTGVSQNPRHKITKRGQNVTFRCDPISEHNRLYWYRQTLGQGPEFLTYFQNEAQLEKSRLLSDRFSAERPKGSFSTLEIQRTEQGDSAMYLCTSSLGTGVGYTFGSGTRLTVV.

Many counts were recorded for this clonotype. V usage is TRBV29-1 and J usage is TRBJ2-7, with D possibly matching TRBD2 (5 bases). V dropped 3 bases and J dropped 4 bases, with 16 bases sitting between them. The V gene's germline CDR1 is SQVTM and CDR2 ANQGSEA. The CDR3 runs 14 residues. Here the CDR3 reads CSVDSGGLGYEQYF. The CDR3 nucleotides read TGCAGCGTTGATTCGGGCGGACTCGGGTACGAGCAGTACTTC.

The chain carries TRBV5-5 and TRBJ2-1, with TRBD2 identical over 13 bases. J gave up 6 bases and V 4 bases, and 4 bases lay outside the gene matches. CDR3 length: 15 residues. The germline CDR1 and CDR2 sequences are SGHKS and YYEKEE (reference sequence). CDR3 in amino acids: CASSPWTSGGNEQFF. In DNA, the CDR3 is TGTGCCAGCAGCCCTTGGACTAGCGGGGGCAATGAGCAGTTCTTC.

This CDR3 reads CASSYSRAATEAFF. CDR3 DNA: TGTGCCAGCAGTTACTCGAGGGCCGCCACTGAAGCTTTCTTT. The chain carries TRBV6-5 and TRBJ1-1; D is ambiguous. The CDR3 runs 14 residues. Per germline, CDR1 MNHEY and CDR2 SVGAGI. V lost 0 bases and J 4 bases, leaving 9 bases between the germline ends.

About this clonotype itself: One junction end disagrees with the germline gene, perhaps due to a read error. The chain joins TRBV7-6 to TRBJ2-6, with D unclear. The V gene's germline CDR1 is SGHVS and CDR2 FNYEAQ. The CDR3 totals 17 residues. This CDR3 is CASSAEPDTSEANVLTF. DNA of the CDR3: TGTGCCAGCAGCGCCGAACCCGATACCTCTGAGGCCAACGTCCTGACTTTC.

This chain connects TRBV6-6 to TRBJ1-2; TRBD1 is a possible D gene (5 bases). V lost 2 bases and J 8 bases, leaving 15 bases between the germline ends. Germline CDR1 is MNHNY and CDR2 is SVGAGI (reference sequence). CDR3 length: 14 amino acids. The CDR3 protein is CASSYTGGVGGYTF. The DNA of the CDR3 is TGTGCCAGCAGTTACACTGGGGGGGTTGGGGGCTACACCTTC.

V is TRBV20-1 and J is TRBJ1-1; D is undetermined. Germline assignment: CDR1 DFQATT and CDR2 SNEGSKA (reference sequence). V dropped 0 bases and J dropped 1 base, with 12 bases sitting between them. The CDR3 loop spans 15 amino acids. The CDR3 sequence is CSARDFITGNTEAFF. Here the CDR3 DNA reads TGCAGTGCTAGAGATTTTATTACGGGGAACACTGAAGCTTTCTTT.

On this clonotype: Germline and junction disagree at one end, which may indicate a read error. The chain joins TRBV4-3 to TRBJ1-2; D unresolved. The CDR3 consists of 14 residues. CDR1 LGHNA and CDR2 YSLEER come from the germline V gene. CDR3 protein: CANSQDHSPAGYTF. CDR3 coding DNA: TGCGCCAACAGCCAAGATCACAGCCCCGCCGGCTACACCTTC.

The V call is TRBV15, the J call TRBJ2-5; 7 bases line up with TRBD1. The CDR3 consists of 13 residues. Trimming removed 3 bases from V and 3 bases from J; junction bases left unmatched: 1. Looked up from germline, CDR1 is LNHNV and CDR2 is YYDKDF (reference sequence). CDR3 protein: CATSSTGEETQYF. The CDR3 coding sequence is TGTGCCACCAGCAGCACAGGGGAAGAGACCCAGTACTTC. The variable domain in full, completed from reference TRBV15 and TRBJ2-5, reads DAMVIQNPRYQVTQFGKPVTLSCSQTLNHNVMYWYQQKSSQAPKLLFHYYDKDFNNEADTPDNFQSRRPNTSFCFLDIRSPGLGDTAMYLCATSSTGEETQYFGPGTRLLVL.

J is TRBJ2-7 and V is TRBV30; possible D gene TRBD2, 7 bases. This CDR3 has 13 amino acids. Between the trimmed V and J ends, which lost 8 bases and 3 bases, there was a span of 17 bases. CDR1 and CDR2 from the germline V gene are GTSNPN and SVGIG (reference sequence). The CDR3 region is CAIIGGGRYEQYF. In DNA form, the CDR3 reads TGTGCCATCATTGGGGGGGGCCGCTACGAGCAGTACTTC.

This chain connects TRBV15 to TRBJ1-3; D unclear. Germline V gives CDR1 LNHNV, CDR2 YYDKDF (reference sequence). The CDR3 has 13 amino acids. The germline V and J ends were trimmed by 8 bases and 0 bases, with 8 bases remaining between them. This CDR3 reads CATSGYSGNTIYF. The CDR3, as DNA: TGTGCCACCTCCGGCTACTCTGGAAACACCATATATTTT.

Note on this clonotype: This CDR3 fails to terminate in the conserved phenylalanine or tryptophan, so it likely reflects a read error. The chain employs TRBV6-2 or TRBV6-3 and TRBJ1-2, with 7 bases lining up with TRBD1. This CDR3 region has 14 residues. CDR1 is MNHEY and CDR2 is SVGEGT in the germline V gene. V was clipped by 6 bases and J by 8 bases; unmatched bases: 12. CDR3 protein: CASSPLRQGDGYTV. CDR3 nucleotide sequence: TGTGCCAGCAGCCCGTTGAGGCAGGGGGACGGCTACACCGTC.

As to this clonotype: One junction end disagrees with the germline gene, perhaps due to a read error. The V call is TRBV28, the J call TRBJ1-3, with no clear D. The CDR3 runs 12 residues. Germline V CDR1 and CDR2: MDHEN, SYDVKM. CDR3 sequence (DNA): TGTGCCAGCGTGAGCTCTGGAAACACCGTATATTTT. Amino acids: CASVSSGNTVYF.

V and J are TRBV7-2 and TRBJ1-5; D is uncertain. The germline V and J ends were trimmed by 4 bases and 6 bases, with 10 bases remaining between them. The germline V gene has CDR1 SGHTA and CDR2 FQGNSA. This CDR3 is built from 13 residues. The CDR3 reads CASSSGLTQPQHF. In nucleotides, the CDR3 is TGTGCCAGCAGCTCAGGCCTAACTCAGCCCCAGCATTTT.

The gene calls are TRBV6-5 and TRBJ2-3; TRBD2 matches at 8 bases. V lost 5 bases to trimming and J lost 0 bases; unmatched junction nucleotides: 4. This CDR3 contains 15 residues. Germline CDR1 MNHEY, CDR2 SVGAGI. The CDR3 sequence is CASSDSGVSTDTQYF. In nucleotides, the CDR3 is TGTGCCAGCAGTGATAGCGGGGTTAGCACAGATACGCAGTATTTT.